The present T cell receptor beta chain was sequenced within a study of cytomegalovirus exposure and HLA in healthy donors. As regards this clone: Antigen: not known.

Both 60 Vbeta primers and 13 Jbeta primers went into the PCR. Assay: immunoSEQ multiplex PCR; the TCRdb copy retains only in-frame clones and omits some. This table has about 91,000 clones, 80% to 90% appearing once. Study results and caveats: A later analysis reportedly found that, within productive TCRs, an Asian-associated ancestry cluster had fewer N-insertions than the mean observed across the approximately 700 donors. Another analysis was done later, and it associated approximately 15,000 TCR beta sequences with HLA alleles at 0.05 false discovery rate. Differences between HLA loci emerged in a later analysis of TCR association rates, with DRB1 most and HLA-C fewest. The authors excluded some V segments, including TRBV6-2 and TRBV6-3, as indistinguishable.

The CDR3 runs 11 residues. V lost 6 bases and J 3 bases, leaving 9 bases between the germline ends. The germline V gene encodes CDR1 GTSNPN and CDR2 SVGIG (reference sequence). The sequence was collected from a man aged 18 to 35 in good health and CMV-seronegative. The sample comprised PBMCs. The V gene is TRBV30, the J gene TRBJ2-7, with D possibly being TRBD1 (6 bases). The CDR3 loop reads CACQTGYEQYF. As DNA, the CDR3 is TGTGCCTGTCAGACAGGCTACGAGCAGTACTTC.